This entry lists 21 T cell receptor beta chains sequenced from one sample in a study of T cell repertoires in cytomegalovirus infection. From the reads, TCRdb called clonotypes with MiXCR, one entry per CDR3 protein. The table lists about 830,000 distinct CDR3 sequences, about 33% of them singletons, with 9.5% to 15% in the top ten. Their recognized antigens are unknown. Sequences were derived from cultured CD8+ T cells from PBMCs, sampled from culture after CMV antigen stimulation. These receptors came from a human donor in good health (CMV status not recorded). Some clones in this sample may be carry-over from other donors' samples.

This clonotype was seen a few times. The chain couples TRBV6-6 to TRBJ2-2; 7 bases line up with TRBD1. Losses at the gene ends were 0 bases for V and 1 base for J; bases not matched to a gene: 5. The CDR3 has 17 amino acids. The germline V gene has CDR1 MNHNY and CDR2 SVGAGI (reference sequence). For the CDR3, the DNA is TGTGCCAGCAGTTACTCTCGGGACAGATTGAACACCGGGGAGCTGTTTTTT. This encodes CASSYSRDRLNTGELFF.

The chain uses TRBV5-8 and TRBJ1-1, with 8 positions matching TRBD1. The V gene's germline CDR1 is SGHTS and CDR2 YDEGEE. The junction had 1 base not matched to a gene; V was cut back by 0 bases and J by 0 bases. The CDR3 spans 15 residues. In nucleotides, the CDR3 is TGTGCCAGCAGCTTGGAACAGGGGGTGAACACTGAAGCTTTCTTT. Amino acids: CASSLEQGVNTEAFF.

The chain has TRBV6-5 and TRBJ1-2, with D possibly TRBD1 on 5 matching bases. CDR1 and CDR2 from the germline V gene are MNHEY and SVGAGI. V was cut by 10 bases and J by 7 bases, with 25 bases left in between. This CDR3 has 15 amino acids. DNA of the CDR3: TGTGCCATCCGGGAAAGCGGCAGGGAGGCGTGTGGCTACACCTTC. The encoded protein is CAIRESGREACGYTF.

This clonotype was found a few times. The DNA of the CDR3 is TGTGCCAGCAGCGTGGAACAGGGGAACCCCCTTACGGAGCAGTACGTC. Translation gives CASSVEQGNPLTEQYV. V gene TRBV9 combines with J gene TRBJ2-7, with 7 bases identical to TRBD1. The CDR3 totals 16 residues. CDR1 and CDR2 (germline): SGDLS, YYNGEE. V dropped 2 bases and J dropped 7; count of bases not matched to a gene: 15.

This chain links TRBV18 with TRBJ1-4; maybe TRBD1 (5 bases). V gave up 2 bases and J gave up 7 bases, with 11 bases separating them. The CDR3 runs 14 residues. Per the germline V gene, CDR1 is KGHSH and CDR2 is LQKENI. CDR3: CASSPEGRGEKLFF. The CDR3 coding sequence is TGTGCCAGCTCACCAGAGGGACGGGGTGAAAAACTGTTTTTT.

The chain combines TRBV25-1 with TRBJ1-2, with 8 bases matching TRBD1. The V and J ends lost 0 bases and 4 bases, in that order; junction bases with no gene match: 10. Germline-derived CDR1 and CDR2 are MGHDK and SYGVNS. The CDR3 is made up of 17 amino acids. The CDR3 DNA is TGTGCCAGCAGTGAATATTACATTGACAGGGGATTCTATGGCTACACCTTC. Translating it yields CASSEYYIDRGFYGYTF.

The chain has TRBV2 and TRBJ1-2; D call uncertain. CDR1 and CDR2 from the germline V gene are SNHLY and FYNNEI. This CDR3 region has 12 residues. Trimming left V 7 bases short and J 4 bases short, with 10 bases between. The CDR3 region has the DNA TGTGCCAGCATTTCCAGCCTCTATGGCTACACCTTC. Its protein is CASISSLYGYTF.

This sequence joins TRBV29-1 and TRBJ2-1, with a tentative D call TRBD1 (6 bases). Germline CDR1 SQVTM, CDR2 ANQGSEA. With 4 bases removed from V and 0 bases from J, the gap between germline ends came to 16 bases. This CDR3 comprises 16 residues. The CDR3 sequence: CSVAGNEDSSYNEQFF. CDR3 DNA: TGCAGCGTTGCAGGTAATGAGGACAGCTCCTACAATGAGCAGTTCTTC.

There are a few counts of this clonotype. The chain couples TRBV11-1 to TRBJ1-2; 10 bases fit TRBD1. V gave up 5 bases and J gave up 4 bases; unmatched junction bases: 10. Per germline, CDR1 SGHAT and CDR2 FQDESV (reference sequence). CDR3 length: 16 amino acids. The DNA for the CDR3 is TGTGCCAGCAGCAAAGGAAGGCGACAGGGGGCCTATGGCTACACCTTC. Its protein product is CASSKGRRQGAYGYTF.

The chain employs TRBV15 and TRBJ1-5; unclear D gene. Germline V CDR1 and CDR2: LNHNV, YYDKDF (reference sequence). This CDR3 contains 15 residues. Between the trimmed V and J ends, which lost 5 bases and 1 base, there was a span of 12 bases. In DNA, the CDR3 is TGTGCCACCAGCGGTTTACAGACGAGCAATCAGCCCCAGCATTTT. Its translation is CATSGLQTSNQPQHF.

This clonotype was counted at least ten times. This sequence joins TRBV7-8 and TRBJ2-2, with no clear D. The V gene's germline CDR1 is SGHVS and CDR2 FQNEAQ. The CDR3 totals 14 residues. Trimming cost V 5 bases and J 4 bases, with 11 bases left between them. In DNA, the CDR3 is TGTGCCAGCAGCCCCGGACGGTCCACCGGGGAGCTGTTTTTT. Translating it yields CASSPGRSTGELFF. Full variable domain (missing parts from reference TRBV7-8 and TRBJ2-2): GAGVSQSPRYKVAKRGQDVALRCDPISGHVSLFWYQQALGQGPEFLTYFQNEAQLDKSGLPSDRFFAERPEGSVSTLKIQRTQQEDSAVYLCASSPGRSTGELFFGEGSRLTVL.

V is TRBV27 and J is TRBJ1-2; D is possibly TRBD1 (6 bases). There are 14 residues in the CDR3. Germline loops: CDR1 MNHEY, CDR2 SMNVEV (reference sequence). V lost 0 bases and J lost 7, with 12 bases in between. The chain's CDR3 is CASSLSDTGSGYTF. The CDR3 bases are TGTGCCAGCAGTTTATCGGATACAGGGAGTGGCTACACCTTC.

Only a few counts were recorded for this clonotype. J is TRBJ1-2 and V is TRBV27, with D possibly matching TRBD1 (6 bases). Germline-derived CDR1 and CDR2 are MNHEY and SMNVEV (reference sequence). The CDR3 consists of 15 residues. V lost 2 bases and J lost 0, with 10 bases in between. The CDR3 sequence is CASSLTGSANYGYTF. As DNA, the CDR3 is TGTGCCAGCAGTTTAACAGGGTCCGCTAACTATGGCTACACCTTC.

The chain couples TRBV15 to TRBJ2-2; a weak D match, TRBD1 (5 bases). CDR1 and CDR2 from the germline V gene are LNHNV and YYDKDF (reference sequence). The V and J ends lost 0 bases and 5 bases respectively, with 10 bases between them. This CDR3 region has 15 residues. The CDR3 DNA follows: TGTGCCACCAGCAGAGAAGGGGCCGGGACCGGGGAGCTGTTTTTT. This sequence encodes CATSREGAGTGELFF.

V and J are TRBV28 and TRBJ1-1; a weak D match, TRBD1 (6 bases). CDR1 and CDR2 (germline): MDHEN, SYDVKM. V lost 2 bases and J 11 bases, leaving 18 bases between the germline ends. CDR3 length equals 14 residues. Here the CDR3 reads CASSLTLAGVWAFF. CDR3 in DNA: TGTGCCAGCAGTTTAACTTTGGCAGGGGTATGGGCTTTCTTT.

This sequence joins TRBV29-1 and TRBJ1-2; D unclear. Germline V gene lookup returns CDR1 SQVTM and CDR2 ANQGSEA. The CDR3 runs to 11 residues. V dropped 5 bases and J dropped 8 bases, with 12 bases sitting between them. In DNA form, the CDR3 reads TGCAGCGTTCCGACAACGGGGGGCTACACCTTC. It yields the protein CSVPTTGGYTF.

This clonotype appeared once. A much bigger clone sits one base away, suggesting this may be a read error. V gene TRBV7-4 combines with J gene TRBJ2-2; the match to TRBD2 covers 7 bases. This CDR3 is built from 12 residues. CDR1 and CDR2 (germline): SGHVT, SQSDAQ. CDR3 nucleotide sequence: TGTGCCAGCAGCCCTCTAAGCGGGGAGCTGGTTTTT. Protein: CASSPLSGELVF.

This clonotype was observed a few times. The V gene is TRBV6-5, the J gene TRBJ2-3; a weak D match, TRBD2 (5 bases). V was cut by 4 bases and J by 4 bases, with 15 bases left in between. The CDR3 consists of 15 residues. Germline lookup yields CDR1 MNHEY and CDR2 SVGAGI. CDR3 sequence reads: CASSSGVYPSDTQYF. The CDR3 coding sequence is TGTGCCAGCAGTTCCGGGGTCTACCCCTCAGATACGCAGTATTTT.

This sequence joins TRBV19 and TRBJ2-5, with unresolved D. Germline CDR1 is LNHDA and CDR2 is SQIVND (reference sequence). The CDR3 length is 13 residues. Trimming pared 7 bases from V and 4 bases from J, leaving 13 bases between. CDR3: CASTNPGGETQYF. The CDR3 nucleotides read TGTGCCAGTACTAACCCTGGCGGAGAGACCCAGTACTTC.

The chain employs TRBV11-3 and TRBJ2-3; D is possibly TRBD2 (7 bases). From germline, CDR1 is SGHNT and CDR2 YENEEA. CDR3 length: 13 amino acids. The V end was cut by 6 bases, the J end by 6 bases, with 13 bases between. In DNA form, the CDR3 reads TGTGCCAGCAGTCAAGGGGGGGTGGATACGCAGTATTTT. Amino acids: CASSQGGVDTQYF.

The rearrangement uses TRBV4-1 and TRBJ2-1; 10 positions agree with TRBD2. The V gene's germline CDR1 is MGHRA and CDR2 YSYEKL. Unmatched junction bases numbered 12, after V lost 10 bases and J lost 0 bases. This CDR3 has 17 amino acids. CDR3 in DNA: TGCGCCACCCGAGTCCGCAGCGGGGGGGTCTCCTACAATGAGCAGTTCTTC. This encodes CATRVRSGGVSYNEQFF.